The 7 T cell receptor beta chains given below trace back to one sample, sequenced in a study of T cell responses to AZD1222 COVID-19 vaccine. Profiling relied on immunoSEQ multiplex PCR, and the TCRdb table lists in-frame clones only, not all of them. The sample holds 150,000 to 200,000 clones, 90% to 95% seen once. The sequencing used peripheral blood, collected 28 days after the second dose of the MenACWY control vaccine. The source of these receptors is an adult who received the MenACWY meningococcal vaccine as a control.

This chain connects TRBV6-2 or TRBV6-3 to TRBJ1-1, with D perhaps TRBD1 (6 bases). The V end was cut by 1 base, the J end by 5 bases, with 14 bases between. Per the germline V gene, CDR1 is MNHEY and CDR2 is SVGEGT. The CDR3 loop spans 15 amino acids. The CDR3 loop is CASSYFGGARTEAFF. As DNA, the CDR3 is TGTGCCAGCAGTTACTTCGGGGGCGCAAGGACTGAAGCTTTCTTT.

In this sample, this clone turned up once. Other DNA sequences in this sample translate to the same CDR3. The chain couples TRBV5-1 to TRBJ2-7, with D maybe TRBD2 (5 bases). Germline V gene sequence: CDR1 SGHRS, CDR2 YFSETQ. This CDR3 is 13 amino acids long. V lost 2 bases and J 4 bases, leaving 10 bases between the germline ends. In DNA form, the CDR3 reads TGCGCCAGCAGCTTCCGGGATTCGTACGAGCAGTACTTC. As protein: CASSFRDSYEQYF.

The V call is TRBV6-1, the J call TRBJ1-1; 12 bases line up with TRBD1. The J segment lost 5 bases and the V segment lost 4 bases, leaving 8 bases of the junction unmatched. The germline CDR1 and CDR2 sequences are MNHNS and SASEGT. The CDR3 sequence is 16 residues long. Written as DNA, the CDR3 is TGTGCCAGCAGTGCGGGGGACAGGGGGCGGTGGACTGAAGCTTTCTTT. The encoded protein is CASSAGDRGRWTEAFF.

The chain joins TRBV5-4 to TRBJ2-5; D is ambiguous. Trimming stripped 2 bases from V and 4 bases from J, with 9 bases between. Germline V gene lookup returns CDR1 SGHNT and CDR2 YYREEE (reference sequence). CDR3 length: 13 amino acids. The CDR3 sequence: CASSFLLGETQYF. CDR3 nucleotide sequence: TGTGCCAGCAGCTTTCTGTTGGGAGAGACCCAGTACTTC.

The chain is built from TRBV14 and TRBJ1-4; unclear D gene. This CDR3 comprises 15 residues. V lost 1 base to trimming and J lost 3 bases, with 9 bases between them. From germline, CDR1 is SGHDN and CDR2 FVKESK. The CDR3 DNA reads as TGTGCCAGCAGCCAAGTCGGTGGTTCTAATGAAAAACTGTTTTTT. As protein: CASSQVGGSNEKLFF.

This clone was detected only once. This chain joins TRBV6-5 and TRBJ2-7; 10 bases line up with TRBD2. Germline values: CDR1 MNHEY, CDR2 SVGAGI. V gave up 7 bases and J gave up 5 bases; unmatched junction bases: 5. This CDR3 has 13 amino acids. CDR3 amino acids: CASTKAGGHEQYF. In nucleotides, the CDR3 is TGTGCCAGCACAAAAGCGGGAGGGCACGAGCAGTACTTC.

The V and J genes are TRBV5-1 and TRBJ1-4, with D maybe TRBD1 (5 bases). The CDR3 runs 15 residues. Germline V gene sequence: CDR1 SGHRS, CDR2 YFSETQ. V lost 6 bases and J lost 7, with 19 bases in between. CDR3 nucleotides: TGCGCCAGCACTCCCACCGGGACTCTAGGTGAAAAACTGTTTTTT. Its translation is CASTPTGTLGEKLFF. Complete variable domain (other parts from reference TRBV5-1 and TRBJ1-4): KAGVTQTPRYLIKTRGQQVTLSCSPISGHRSVSWYQQTPGQGLQFLFEYFSETQRNKGNFPGRFSGRQFSNSRSEMNVSTLELGDSALYLCASTPTGTLGEKLFFGSGTQLSVL.